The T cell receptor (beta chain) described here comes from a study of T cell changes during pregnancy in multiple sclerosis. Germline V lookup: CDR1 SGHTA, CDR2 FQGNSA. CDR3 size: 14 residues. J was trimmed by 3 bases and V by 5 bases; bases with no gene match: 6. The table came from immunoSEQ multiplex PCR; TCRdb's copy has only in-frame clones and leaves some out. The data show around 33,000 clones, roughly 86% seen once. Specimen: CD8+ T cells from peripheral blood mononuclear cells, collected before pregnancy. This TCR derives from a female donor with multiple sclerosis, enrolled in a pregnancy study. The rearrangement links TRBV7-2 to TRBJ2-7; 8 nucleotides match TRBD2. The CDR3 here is CASSTSTSVYEQYF. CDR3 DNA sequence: TGTGCCAGCAGCACCTCGACTAGCGTCTACGAGCAGTACTTC.